The 3 T cell receptor beta chains in this list originate from one sample, sequenced in a study of shared clonotypes between healthy human individuals (dated by TCRdb to the early 2020s). The library was made by the immunoSEQ multiplex PCR assay. TCRdb stores this immuneACCESS table with in-frame sequences only. Part of the clones is absent; in the studies checked, under half of the shortfall reflects unresolved V genes, and no reason is known for the rest. This sample is represented by over a million clones; about 98.5% of them were singletons. Together, the top ten hold under 0.45% of the sample. Sequenced input: naive CD4+ T cells sorted from blood. In light of the paper, this sample's cell subset or site label describes: CD45RA+ positively selected. These receptors all stem from a man aged 25-40 years in good health.

The chain is built from TRBV11-2 and TRBJ2-7, with D unresolved. The germline V gene encodes CDR1 SGHAT and CDR2 FQNNGV. This CDR3 spans 14 amino acids. Trimming shortened V by 1 base and J by 5 bases, and 12 bases separated the two germline ends. The DNA of the CDR3 is TGTGCCAGCAGCTTAGGCGGATTCCCCCACGAGCAGTACTTC. As protein: CASSLGGFPHEQYF.

The chain combines TRBV5-4 with TRBJ1-4; tentatively, D is TRBD1 (6 bases). The CDR3 spans 15 residues. Per the germline V gene, CDR1 is SGHNT and CDR2 is YYREEE (reference sequence). The V gene lost 0 bases and the J gene lost 6 bases, with 12 bases spanning the gap. CDR3 nucleotides: TGTGCCAGCAGCTTGGAGGGGAACAGGGATGAAAAACTGTTTTTT. Protein: CASSLEGNRDEKLFF.

This clone has a single count. Distinct nucleotide sequences in the sample also encode this CDR3. The gene calls are TRBV9 and TRBJ2-1; 12 bases are shared with TRBD2. This CDR3 contains 15 residues. V shed 0 bases and J 7 bases; nucleotides not matched to a gene: 2. From germline, CDR1 is SGDLS and CDR2 YYNGEE. CDR3 bases: TGTGCCAGCAGCGTAGTGACTAGCGGGAGTAATGAGCAGTTCTTC. Its protein product is CASSVVTSGSNEQFF. The variable domain in full, completed from reference TRBV9 and TRBJ2-1, reads DSGVTQTPKHLITATGQRVTLRCSPRSGDLSVYWYQQSLDQGLQFLIQYYNGEERAKGNILERFSAQQFPDLHSELNLSSLELGDSALYFCASSVVTSGSNEQFFGPGTRLTVL.